Following are 24 T cell receptor beta chains from one sample sequenced in a study of Ad26.COV2.S vaccination and SARS-CoV-2 variants. Described treatment: roughly 18 received Ad26.COV2.S at low or high dose, single or two shots; 5 received placebo; per-sample allocation not given. Collection of the samples took place on day 63 after the first injection of vaccine or placebo. Generated by immunoSEQ multiplex PCR, the TCRdb table keeps only in-frame clones and is missing some. The data hold approximately 480,000 clones, with 70% to 90% observed a single time. This specimen consisted of peripheral blood, obtained in a trial of Ad26.COV2.S vaccine versus placebo. The receptors were sampled from a person between 18 and 65 years old who received the Ad26.COV2.S COVID-19 vaccine or a placebo.

The V call is TRBV9, the J call TRBJ2-3; no firm D call. V was trimmed by 1 base and J by 2 bases, leaving 11 bases between them. CDR3 size: 15 residues. Germline V gene sequence: CDR1 SGDLS, CDR2 YYNGEE. The CDR3 DNA reads TGTGCCAGCAGCGTAATCAGCGCTCCCACAGATACGCAGTATTTT. Translating it yields CASSVISAPTDTQYF.

The chain joins TRBV19 to TRBJ1-1; D is uncertain. In germline, CDR1 is LNHDA, CDR2 SQIVND (reference sequence). Trimming removed 7 bases from V and 6 bases from J, with 18 bases in between. CDR3 size: 14 residues. This CDR3 reads CASKSRVPRPEAFF. CDR3 DNA sequence: TGTGCCAGTAAATCCCGGGTTCCCCGGCCTGAAGCTTTCTTT.

The V call is TRBV29-1, the J call TRBJ2-3, with D perhaps matching TRBD2 (6 bases). The CDR3 is 15 amino acids. The V gene lost 7 bases and the J gene lost 0 bases, with 17 bases spanning the gap. Per the germline V gene, CDR1 is SQVTM and CDR2 is ANQGSEA. Here the CDR3 DNA reads TGCAGCGCCGAAGATTCGGGGGACAGCACAGATACGCAGTATTTT. Translated: CSAEDSGDSTDTQYF.

This sequence joins TRBV4-2 and TRBJ2-1; D not resolved. In germline, CDR1 is LGHNA, CDR2 YNFKEQ. CDR3 length: 16 amino acids. V was shortened by 0 bases and J by 4 bases, with 13 bases between the two germline ends. The CDR3 DNA reads as TGTGCCAGCAGCCAAGATGGCAGCCTCGTATACAATGAGCAGTTCTTC. This encodes CASSQDGSLVYNEQFF.

In this sample, this clone turned up a few times. This chain uses TRBV6-5 with TRBJ1-6; 7 positions match TRBD1. The germline gives CDR1 MNHEY, CDR2 SVGAGI. This CDR3 is 14 amino acids long. Trimming removed 10 bases from V and 8 bases from J; junction bases left unmatched: 11. CDR3 bases: TGTGCCACCCGGGACAGCGCGCTGTATTCACCCCTCCACTTT. Translated, it gives CATRDSALYSPLHF.

The V gene is TRBV30, the J gene TRBJ2-1; 7 bases are a match to TRBD2. CDR3 length: 14 amino acids. The junction had 6 bases not matched to a gene; V was cut back by 5 bases and J by 2 bases. Germline-derived CDR1 and CDR2 are GTSNPN and SVGIG (reference sequence). The CDR3 reads CAWGGRVAYNEQFF. The DNA for the CDR3 is TGTGCCTGGGGCGGGAGAGTGGCCTACAATGAGCAGTTCTTC. Together with reference TRBV30 and TRBJ2-1, the CDR3 gives the full variable domain: SQTIHQWPATLVQPVGSPLSLECTVEGTSNPNLYWYRQAAGRGLQLLFYSVGIGQISSEVPQNLSASRPQDRQFILSSKKLLLSDSGFYLCAWGGRVAYNEQFFGPGTRLTVL.

This clone appeared a single time. The chain combines TRBV6-5 with TRBJ2-7; perhaps TRBD1 as D (5 bases). Trimming pared 0 bases from V and 3 bases from J, leaving 12 bases between. Germline lookup yields CDR1 MNHEY and CDR2 SVGAGI. The CDR3 has 15 residues. CDR3 sequence reads: CASSYSQGRVYEQYF. In DNA, the CDR3 is TGTGCCAGCAGTTACTCCCAGGGTAGAGTCTACGAGCAGTACTTC.

The CDR3 bases are TGCGCCAGCAGACGGGGGAGGCCCCTTTCGGGGCAGTTCTTC. This encodes CASRRGRPLSGQFF. This chain links TRBV10-2 with TRBJ2-1; the D gene is possibly TRBD2 (6 bases). There are 14 residues in the CDR3. Trimming cost V 6 bases and J 12 bases, with 21 bases left between them. CDR1 and CDR2 (germline): WSHSY, SAAADI.

Only one count was recorded for this clone. The chain has TRBV12-3 or TRBV12-4 and TRBJ2-2, with unresolved D. This CDR3 contains 13 residues. The V and J ends lost 3 bases and 5 bases respectively, with 7 bases between them. CDR3 in amino acids: CASSFGQTGELFF. CDR3 bases: TGTGCCAGCAGTTTTGGCCAAACCGGGGAGCTGTTTTTT.

The table lists this clone with a count of one. The gene calls are TRBV7-8 and TRBJ2-3; TRBD1 matches 10 bases. The CDR3 sequence is 15 residues long. CDR1 is SGHVS, CDR2 FQNEAQ, per germline. V shed 8 bases, J shed 4 bases, and the junction held 9 bases outside the gene matches. CDR3: CASREGQGYSDTQYF. CDR3 DNA sequence: TGTGCCAGCCGAGAGGGACAGGGGTACTCAGATACGCAGTATTTT.

The genes are TRBV5-1 and TRBJ1-2; D remains unclear. V lost 4 bases and J lost 5, with 12 bases in between. Germline-derived CDR1 and CDR2 are SGHRS and YFSETQ. CDR3 size: 13 residues. The CDR3 reads CASSQPDGYGYTF. In DNA form, the CDR3 reads TGCGCCAGCAGCCAGCCCGACGGGTATGGCTACACCTTC.

In this sample, this clone turned up many times. The chain combines TRBV6-6 with TRBJ2-2; 8 positions agree with TRBD2. In germline, CDR1 is MNHNY, CDR2 SVGAGI (reference sequence). This CDR3 region has 16 residues. J gave up 5 bases and V 1 base, and 6 bases lay outside the gene matches. The CDR3 sequence is CASSYLRAGDTGELFF. In nucleotides, the CDR3 is TGTGCCAGCAGTTACTTGAGAGCGGGAGATACCGGGGAGCTGTTTTTT.

This clone was counted a single time. This sequence joins TRBV2 and TRBJ2-7; D call uncertain. The CDR3 length is 12 residues. CDR1 is SNHLY, CDR2 FYNNEI, per germline. V was clipped by 5 bases and J by 3 bases, with 8 bases between them. Here the CDR3 DNA reads TGTGCCAGCAGTTCCACGAGCTACGAGCAGTACTTC. Translating gives CASSSTSYEQYF.

The chain is built from TRBV28 and TRBJ1-1; TRBD1 is a possible D gene (5 bases). This CDR3 has 14 residues. The germline V gene has CDR1 MDHEN and CDR2 SYDVKM. V lost 3 bases to trimming and J lost 5 bases, with 13 bases between them. CDR3 sequence: CASSFLPQGTEAFF. The CDR3, as DNA: TGTGCCAGCAGTTTTCTGCCCCAGGGTACTGAAGCTTTCTTT.

The V and J genes are TRBV9 and TRBJ2-1; D tentatively reads TRBD1 or TRBD2 (5 bases each). Germline values: CDR1 SGDLS, CDR2 YYNGEE. The V end lost 3 bases, the J end lost 9 bases, and 10 bases lay between the germline ends. The length of the CDR3 is 12 residues. The CDR3 region is CASSEMRGEQFF. The CDR3, as DNA: TGTGCCAGCAGCGAGATGAGGGGTGAGCAGTTCTTC.

The V call is TRBV20-1, the J call TRBJ2-2; unclear D gene. Per germline, CDR1 DFQATT and CDR2 SNEGSKA (reference sequence). The CDR3 extends over 11 amino acids. V was cut by 1 base and J by 7 bases, with 4 bases left in between. The CDR3, as DNA: TGCAGTGCTAGAGTAATCGGGGAGCTGTTTTTT. It is translated as CSARVIGELFF.

This clone was detected many times. The chain couples TRBV7-2 to TRBJ2-5; D is uncertain. The CDR3 is 13 amino acids. V lost 5 bases to trimming and J lost 2 bases, with 9 bases between them. CDR1 is SGHTA and CDR2 is FQGNSA in the germline V gene. CDR3 region: CASSQARQETQYF. The CDR3 region has the DNA TGTGCCAGCAGCCAGGCAAGGCAAGAGACCCAGTACTTC. The complete variable domain, with remaining parts taken from reference TRBV7-2 and TRBJ2-5, reads GAGVSQSPSNKVTEKGKDVELRCDPISGHTALYWYRQSLGQGLEFLIYFQGNSAPDKSGLPSDRFSAERTGGSVSTLTIQRTQQEDSAVYLCASSQARQETQYFGPGTRLLVL.

The V gene is TRBV19, the J gene TRBJ2-5; 8 bases are shared with TRBD2. The CDR3 consists of 14 residues. CDR1 is LNHDA and CDR2 is SQIVND in the germline V gene (reference sequence). V lost 6 bases to trimming and J lost 5 bases; unmatched junction nucleotides: 8. In DNA form, the CDR3 reads TGTGCCAGTAGACTGACCGGGACTAGGGAGACCCAGTACTTC. This translates into CASRLTGTRETQYF.

The rearrangement joins TRBV6-5 to TRBJ2-5; 7 nucleotides match TRBD1. Per germline, CDR1 MNHEY and CDR2 SVGAGI. CDR3 length: 12 residues. J was trimmed by 3 bases and V by 8 bases; bases with no gene match: 3. DNA of the CDR3: TGTGCCAGCCAGGGGGTGGAAGAGACCCAGTACTTC. This codes for CASQGVEETQYF.

The chain recombines TRBV11-2 with TRBJ1-3, with D uncertain. Germline V gene sequence: CDR1 SGHAT, CDR2 FQNNGV. The CDR3 spans 14 residues. Between the trimmed V and J ends, which lost 4 bases and 4 bases, there was a span of 11 bases. The CDR3 region is CASSWRPGGNTIYF. The CDR3, as DNA: TGTGCCAGCAGCTGGAGACCGGGAGGAAACACCATATATTTT.

This clone was counted between two and nine times. J is TRBJ2-2 and V is TRBV19; TRBD2 might be the D (5 bases). Between the trimmed V and J ends, which lost 6 bases and 6 bases, there was a span of 8 bases. Germline CDR1 reads LNHDA; CDR2 reads SQIVND (reference sequence). The CDR3 sequence is 12 residues long. DNA of the CDR3: TGTGCCAGTAGAACTAGGGCCGGGGAGCTGTTTTTT. Encoded protein: CASRTRAGELFF.

The V gene is TRBV19, the J gene TRBJ2-5; D possibly uses TRBD1 or TRBD2 (5 bases each). Trimming took 0 bases from V and 5 from J, leaving 10 bases between them. The CDR3 is 14 residues long. From germline, CDR1 is LNHDA and CDR2 SQIVND (reference sequence). The CDR3 protein is CASSIEWGWETQYF. Here the CDR3 DNA reads TGTGCCAGTAGTATAGAGTGGGGGTGGGAGACCCAGTACTTC. Variable domain in full (rest from reference TRBV19 and TRBJ2-5): DGGITQSPKYLFRKEGQNVTLSCEQNLNHDAMYWYRQDPGQGLRLIYYSQIVNDFQKGDIAEGYSVSREKKESFPLTVTSAQKNPTAFYLCASSIEWGWETQYFGPGTRLLVL.

The chain is built from TRBV20-1 and TRBJ1-6; no definite D call. V lost 4 bases and J lost 11, with 0 bases in between. CDR3 length: 8 amino acids. Germline-derived CDR1 and CDR2 are DFQATT and SNEGSKA (reference sequence). CDR3 region: CSATPLHF. The CDR3 DNA follows: TGCAGTGCTACACCCCTCCACTTT.

This chain connects TRBV2 to TRBJ2-7; 7 bases match TRBD1. From germline, CDR1 is SNHLY and CDR2 FYNNEI. After removal of 5 bases from V and 5 bases from J, the junction contained 6 bases not matched to a gene. The CDR3 covers 13 residues. Written as DNA, the CDR3 is TGTGCCAGCAGTAGACAGGGTAGGAACGAGCAGTACTTC. Amino acids: CASSRQGRNEQYF. The variable domain in full, completed from reference TRBV2 and TRBJ2-7, reads EPEVTQTPSHQVTQMGQEVILRCVPISNHLYFYWYRQILGQKVEFLVSFYNNEISEKSEIFDDQFSVERPDGSNFTLKIRSTKLEDSAMYFCASSRQGRNEQYFGPGTRLTVT.